This T cell receptor beta chain was sequenced in a study of cytomegalovirus exposure and HLA in healthy donors. Study at large: A preliminary data release comprised 80 million to 95 million unique TCRs obtained from HLA-typed donors. The study's findings and limits: Presence/absence analyses took donor sequencing depth as roughly uniform.

The PCR employed 60 Vbeta primers together with 13 Jbeta primers. Profiled with immunoSEQ multiplex PCR; TCRdb holds only in-frame clones, not every one. The profile shows roughly 89,000 clones, about 66% of them singletons. Deletions cut 5 bases from V and 0 bases from J, with 11 bases between. This CDR3 region has 15 residues. The V gene's germline CDR1 is MNHEY and CDR2 SVGAGI. At least ten counts were recorded for this clone. Its matching antigen is unknown. Sequenced: PBMCs. The origin of this receptor is a woman in her 50s in good health and CMV-seropositive. The chain joins TRBV6-5 to TRBJ2-1; D is perhaps TRBD1 (6 bases). CDR3 residues: CASSTDRSSYNEQFF. In nucleotides, the CDR3 is TGTGCCAGCAGTACCGACAGGAGCTCCTACAATGAGCAGTTCTTC.